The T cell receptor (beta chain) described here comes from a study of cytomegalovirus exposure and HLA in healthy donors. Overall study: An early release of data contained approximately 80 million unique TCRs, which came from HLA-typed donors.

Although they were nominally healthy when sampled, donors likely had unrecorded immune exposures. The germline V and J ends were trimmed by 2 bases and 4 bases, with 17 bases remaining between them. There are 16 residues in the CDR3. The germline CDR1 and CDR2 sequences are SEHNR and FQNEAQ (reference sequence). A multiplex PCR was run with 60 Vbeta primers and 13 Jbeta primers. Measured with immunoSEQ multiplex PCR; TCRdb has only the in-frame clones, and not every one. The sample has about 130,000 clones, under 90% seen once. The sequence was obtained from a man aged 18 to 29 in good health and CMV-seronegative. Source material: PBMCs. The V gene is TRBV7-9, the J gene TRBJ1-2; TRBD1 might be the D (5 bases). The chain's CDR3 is CASSLSQQAFIYGYTF. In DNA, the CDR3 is TGTGCCAGCAGCTTATCCCAACAGGCCTTCATCTATGGCTACACCTTC.